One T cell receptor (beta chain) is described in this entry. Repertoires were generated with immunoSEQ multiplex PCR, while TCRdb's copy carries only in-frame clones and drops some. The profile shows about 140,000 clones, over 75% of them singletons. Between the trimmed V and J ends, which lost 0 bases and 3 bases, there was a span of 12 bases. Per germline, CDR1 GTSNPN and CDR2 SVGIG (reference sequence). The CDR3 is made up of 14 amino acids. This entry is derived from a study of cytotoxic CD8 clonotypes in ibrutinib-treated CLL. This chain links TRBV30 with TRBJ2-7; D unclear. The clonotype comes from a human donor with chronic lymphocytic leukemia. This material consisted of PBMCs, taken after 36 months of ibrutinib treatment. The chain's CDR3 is CAWSVLLMDYEQYF. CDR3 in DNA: TGTGCCTGGAGTGTACTACTCATGGACTACGAGCAGTACTTC.